This T cell receptor (beta chain) appears in the sequencing data of a study of shared clonotypes between healthy human individuals. The table lists this clone with a count of one. The antigen is undetermined. Other DNA sequences within the sample encode an identical CDR3. The donor population consisted of healthy HIV-negative adults with no recent acute infections or vaccinations. Nashville, Tennessee was home to all donors, who were Caucasian adults. The germline CDR1 and CDR2 sequences are MNHNS and SASEGT. The ends were cut back, 10 bases at V and 0 bases at J, with 7 bases in the middle. The CDR3 is 13 amino acids. Notes on the study in general: Naive subsets generally exceeded memory subsets in estimated richness. Few donors restricted represented genetic and exposure-history diversity.

Only in-frame clones appear in the TCRdb table, and some are missing; sequencing was by immunoSEQ multiplex PCR. This table has about 2 million clones, 95% appearing once. The chain carries TRBV6-1 and TRBJ2-6; D unclear. Sequencing was carried out using naive CD4+ T cells sorted from blood. Subset defined: CD45RA+ positively selected. This sequence originates from a man aged 18 to 29 in good health. The CDR3 DNA is TGTGCCACCAGAGGCTCTGGGGCCAACGTCCTGACTTTC. Translating gives CATRGSGANVLTF.